A selection of T cell receptor beta chains follows, all from one sample in a study of tumor-infiltrating lymphocytes in primary liver carcinoma. TCRdb reprocessed the multiplex PCR reads with MiXCR, giving one entry per CDR3 protein. The sample yields more than 55,000 distinct CDR3 sequences, over 65% seen once. Sequenced sample: liver tumor tissue from sampling region 2. All receptors derive from a man aged 35 to 55 with primary liver carcinoma and hepatitis B virus infection. CDR3s include the opening cysteine and the closing phenylalanine or tryptophan. The D gene is left open where the match is weak. The size of a clone is reported for some rows only, either as once, few or many, or as a class for expanded clones.

clone_size	cdr3_length	j_call	v_call	d_call	cdr3_aa	cdr3_nt
large	15	TRBJ2-3	TRBV11-2	TRBD2	CASSLTSGSTDTQYF	TGTGCCAGCAGCTTGACTAGCGGGAGCACAGATACGCAGTATTTT
.	18	TRBJ2-3	TRBV4-1	TRBD2	CAGSQTIVLAGVTDTQYF	TGCGCCGGCAGCCAGACCATTGTCCTAGCGGGAGTCACCGATACGCAATATTTT
many	13	TRBJ2-7	TRBV5-4	.	CASSLGGTYEQYF	TGTGCCAGCAGCTTGGGGGGTACCTACGAGCAGTACTTC
.	17	TRBJ2-2	TRBV11-2	.	CASTVALGGAKTGELLF	TGTGCCAGCACCGTAGCATTAGGAGGGGCGAAGACCGGGGAGCTGCTTTTT
.	12	TRBJ2-7	TRBV6-6	.	CASSPSLNEQYF	TGTGCCAGCAGTCCTTCCTTGAACGAGCAGTACTTC
few	17	TRBJ2-1	TRBV11-2	.	CASSLDRGERFYSEQFF	TGTGCCAGCAGCTTAGATAGGGGCGAGAGGTTCTACAGTGAGCAGTTCTTC
few	15	TRBJ2-5	TRBV11-2	TRBD1	CASSFLGQGRETQYF	TGTGCCAGCAGCTTCCTCGGACAGGGGAGAGAGACCCAGTACTTC
.	16	TRBJ2-3	TRBV6-5	.	CASSYVRDLFTDMQYF	TGTGCCAGCAGTTACGTCCGGGACCTATTCACAGATATGCAGTATTTT
.	14	TRBJ2-1	TRBV6-2/TRBV6-3	.	CASITLIIYNEQFF	TGTGCCAGCATCACACTAATAATCTACAATGAGCAGTTCTTC
.	14	TRBJ2-4	TRBV7-2	.	CASSLGGEGNIQYF	TGTGCCAGCAGCTTAGGGGGAGAAGGAAACATTCAGTACTTC
.	15	TRBJ2-5	TRBV6-2/TRBV6-3	.	CASTYSRVPGKTQYF	TGTGCCAGCACTTACTCGAGGGTACCCGGGAAGACCCAGTACTTC
.	13	TRBJ1-2	TRBV6-1	.	CASSEIPIYGYTF	TGTGCCAGCAGTGAAATTCCAATCTATGGCTACACCTTC
.	18	TRBJ2-3	TRBV6-6	TRBD1	CASSYRGGTGDNADTQYF	TGTGCCAGCAGTTACCGGGGCGGGACAGGGGACAATGCAGATACGCAGTATTTT
.	15	TRBJ2-5	TRBV4-1	TRBD1	CASSQGGQGWETQYF	TGCGCCAGCAGCCAAGGTGGACAGGGTTGGGAGACCCAGTACTTC
.	14	TRBJ2-7	TRBV9	.	CASSIASSSAEQYF	TGTGCCAGCAGCATAGCCAGCAGTAGCGCCGAGCAGTACTTC
few	13	TRBJ2-7	TRBV5-6	.	CASSLKATYEQYF	TGTGCCAGCAGCTTGAAAGCGACCTACGAGCAGTACTTC
.	14	TRBJ2-7	TRBV29-1	.	CSVEEQGRTYEQYF	TGCAGCGTTGAGGAACAGGGAAGGACCTACGAGCAGTACTTC